This T cell receptor (beta chain) was profiled in a study of blood T cell repertoires in COVID-19. Study-level information: The origin of the acute and convalescent COVID-19 samples was the United States, Italy and Spain.

As originally analysed: Estimated nucleated cell counts came from reference gene primer amplification. TCRdb keeps only in-frame clones here, not all; method: immunoSEQ multiplex PCR. V, J and clone size are taken as reported in that table, and D and trimming were inferred from the DNA itself. The sample carries about 180,000 clones, roughly nine tenths recorded once. The CDR3 has 14 residues. Germline V gene sequence: CDR1 GTSNPN, CDR2 SVGIG (reference sequence). V dropped 5 bases and J dropped 1 base, with 12 bases sitting between them. The TCR sequence derives from a man younger than 30 who had recovered from COVID-19. Sequencing was done on a sample of peripheral blood. The chain employs TRBV30 and TRBJ1-3; D perhaps matches TRBD1 (5 bases). CDR3 sequence: CAWGSGGSGNTIYF. In DNA form, the CDR3 reads TGTGCCTGGGGCTCCGGGGGTTCTGGAAACACCATATATTTT. Complete variable domain (other parts from reference TRBV30 and TRBJ1-3): SQTIHQWPATLVQPVGSPLSLECTVEGTSNPNLYWYRQAAGRGLQLLFYSVGIGQISSEVPQNLSASRPQDRQFILSSKKLLLSDSGFYLCAWGSGGSGNTIYFGEGSWLTVV.